Described below is a single T cell receptor beta chain sequence and its context. TCRdb's copy holds only in-frame clones and misses some; the assay was immunoSEQ multiplex PCR. The table has fewer than 70,000 clones, 80% to 90% seen once. The record originates from a study of T cell changes during pregnancy in multiple sclerosis. Germline V gene sequence: CDR1 SGHNT, CDR2 YENEEA. Trimming took 5 bases from V and 4 from J; bases not matched to a gene: 5. This CDR3 is built from 15 residues. The rearrangement uses TRBV11-3 and TRBJ2-2; 9 bases align to TRBD1. Sequencing was performed on peripheral blood from another person, used as feeder cells. The origin of this receptor is a human donor whose cells served as feeder cells for cultures in a pregnancy study. CDR3: CASSPRDRATGELFF. DNA of the CDR3: TGTGCCAGCAGCCCCCGGGACAGGGCCACCGGGGAGCTGTTTTTT.